The 30 T cell receptor beta chains given below trace back to one sample, sequenced in a study of shared clonotypes between healthy human individuals. Generated by immunoSEQ multiplex PCR, the TCRdb table keeps only in-frame clones and is missing some. This sample has approximately 250,000 clones, with 65% to 70% found just once. The sequenced sample was memory CD4+ T cells sorted from blood. Subset denoted: CD45RA-negative fraction. All receptors come from a man aged 25 to 40 in good health.

The chain is built from TRBV27 and TRBJ2-1; D unresolved. Germline loops: CDR1 MNHEY, CDR2 SMNVEV (reference sequence). This CDR3 is built from 16 residues. The germline V and J ends were trimmed by 5 bases and 14 bases, with 28 bases remaining between them. Written as DNA, the CDR3 is TGTGCCAGCAGTCCCAAGGGCCGAGTCGGAAAACAACTCGAGTTCTTC. This encodes CASSPKGRVGKQLEFF.

This sequence joins TRBV9 and TRBJ2-1; TRBD2 agrees at 7 bases. V lost 0 bases, J lost 6 bases, and 6 bases stayed unmatched. The germline V gene has CDR1 SGDLS and CDR2 YYNGEE. The CDR3 runs to 15 residues. CDR3 DNA sequence: TGTGCCAGCAGCGTAGGAGGGAGGGGAGGCAATGAGCAGTTCTTC. As protein: CASSVGGRGGNEQFF.

This clone appeared once. The chain uses TRBV19 and TRBJ1-5, with D maybe TRBD1 (6 bases). The length of the CDR3 is 12 residues. Germline V lookup: CDR1 LNHDA, CDR2 SQIVND (reference sequence). V lost 4 bases to trimming and J lost 8 bases, with 9 bases between them. The CDR3 reads CASSTGQKPQHF. Here the CDR3 DNA reads TGTGCCAGTAGTACCGGACAGAAGCCCCAGCATTTT. Variable domain in full (rest from reference TRBV19 and TRBJ1-5): DGGITQSPKYLFRKEGQNVTLSCEQNLNHDAMYWYRQDPGQGLRLIYYSQIVNDFQKGDIAEGYSVSREKKESFPLTVTSAQKNPTAFYLCASSTGQKPQHFGDGTRLSIL.

V is TRBV7-2 and J is TRBJ2-1; 14 bases match TRBD2. Germline trimming cut 0 bases from V and 3 bases from J; bases unmatched to any gene: 13. CDR1 SGHTA and CDR2 FQGNSA come from the germline V gene. The CDR3 extends over 21 amino acids. The CDR3 sequence is CASSLALPGLAGDMGYNEQFF. Here the CDR3 DNA reads TGTGCCAGCAGCTTAGCGCTCCCGGGACTAGCGGGAGATATGGGCTACAATGAGCAGTTCTTC.

J is TRBJ2-5 and V is TRBV5-1; D perhaps matches TRBD2 (6 bases). Germline CDR1 SGHRS, CDR2 YFSETQ. With 2 bases removed from V and 2 bases from J, the gap between germline ends came to 13 bases. The CDR3 is 15 residues long. The CDR3 is CASSFIADPQETQYF. CDR3 DNA sequence: TGCGCCAGCAGCTTTATAGCGGACCCACAAGAGACCCAGTACTTC. Full variable domain (rest looked up from reference TRBV5-1 and TRBJ2-5): KAGVTQTPRYLIKTRGQQVTLSCSPISGHRSVSWYQQTPGQGLQFLFEYFSETQRNKGNFPGRFSGRQFSNSRSEMNVSTLELGDSALYLCASSFIADPQETQYFGPGTRLLVL.

CDR3 region: CASSVGRYEQYF. The DNA of the CDR3 is TGTGCCAGCTCAGTAGGAAGATACGAGCAGTACTTC. This sequence joins TRBV5-6 and TRBJ2-7, with no clear D. Germline CDR1 reads SGHDT; CDR2 reads YYEEEE. V was clipped by 7 bases and J by 4 bases, with 12 bases between them. This CDR3 is built from 12 residues.

The V gene is TRBV28, the J gene TRBJ2-1; possible D gene TRBD2, 5 bases. CDR1 is MDHEN, CDR2 SYDVKM, per germline. Trimming cost V 6 bases and J 6 bases, with 18 bases left between them. The CDR3 loop spans 15 amino acids. CDR3 protein: CASSSLSGGVNEQFF. The CDR3 bases are TGTGCCAGCAGCTCTCTTAGTGGAGGAGTCAATGAGCAGTTCTTC.

This chain connects TRBV21-1 to TRBJ1-1; TRBD1, the D gene given by the table, was not confirmed from the DNA. TRBV21-1 is a listed pseudogene. This CDR3 contains 19 residues. This CDR3 is CASRVLLSHRDSLITEAFF. The CDR3 region has the DNA TGTGCCAGCAGGGTGCTCTTGTCCCACCGGGACAGTCTTATTACTGAAGCTTTCTTT.

The rearrangement joins TRBV10-3 to TRBJ2-1; no firm D call. Germline V gene data show CDR1 as ENHRY and CDR2 as SYGVKD. The CDR3 is 14 amino acids. V lost 3 bases and J 8 bases, leaving 14 bases between the germline ends. The CDR3 bases are TGTGCCATCAGTGATTACCGTCAACCCCATGAGCAGTTCTTC. Protein: CAISDYRQPHEQFF.

The chain has TRBV7-2 and TRBJ2-7; D gene unclear. Germline values: CDR1 SGHTA, CDR2 FQGNSA. The CDR3 contains 13 residues. The germline V and J ends were trimmed by 5 bases and 0 bases, with 8 bases remaining between them. CDR3 in amino acids: CASSESLSYEQYF. The DNA for the CDR3 is TGTGCCAGCAGCGAGAGCCTCTCCTACGAGCAGTACTTC.

This chain joins TRBV28 and TRBJ2-5; perhaps TRBD1 as D (6 bases). Germline CDR1 reads MDHEN; CDR2 reads SYDVKM. The CDR3 totals 15 residues. V lost 3 bases, J lost 5 bases, and 16 bases lay in between. This chain's CDR3 is CASSFGQRQFETQYF. The CDR3 DNA reads as TGTGCCAGCAGTTTTGGACAGCGGCAATTTGAGACCCAGTACTTC.

This clone was recorded a few times. The rearrangement links TRBV19 to TRBJ2-5; D uncertain. Germline V gene sequence: CDR1 LNHDA, CDR2 SQIVND (reference sequence). The CDR3 is 12 amino acids. Trimming took off 4 bases at V and 0 bases at J, with 3 bases between the two ends. CDR3 nucleotides: TGTGCCAGTAGTAATTACCAAGAGACCCAGTACTTC. Translating gives CASSNYQETQYF. Based on the CDR3 plus reference TRBV19 and TRBJ2-5, the full variable domain is DGGITQSPKYLFRKEGQNVTLSCEQNLNHDAMYWYRQDPGQGLRLIYYSQIVNDFQKGDIAEGYSVSREKKESFPLTVTSAQKNPTAFYLCASSNYQETQYFGPGTRLLVL.

The gene calls are TRBV5-1 and TRBJ1-1; 9 bases fit TRBD1. Germline V lookup: CDR1 SGHRS, CDR2 YFSETQ. V shed 6 bases and J 5 bases; nucleotides not matched to a gene: 8. The CDR3 length is 14 residues. The CDR3 DNA reads TGCGCCAGCACCACGACAGGGGGTGTAACTGAAGCTTTCTTT. Translation gives CASTTTGGVTEAFF.

This clone was seen only a few times. The chain recombines TRBV5-1 with TRBJ2-1; D gene ambiguous. Germline values: CDR1 SGHRS, CDR2 YFSETQ. V was trimmed by 0 bases and J by 0 bases, leaving 10 bases between them. This CDR3 is 16 amino acids long. In nucleotides, the CDR3 is TGCGCCAGCAGCTTGGAAAGCCTCAGCTCCTACAATGAGCAGTTCTTC. It translates to CASSLESLSSYNEQFF.

The genes are TRBV7-6 and TRBJ1-1; D remains unclear. Germline lookup yields CDR1 SGHVS and CDR2 FNYEAQ. V dropped 0 bases and J dropped 3 bases, with 8 bases sitting between them. The CDR3 has 14 residues. CDR3 sequence reads: CASSLADQDTEAFF. CDR3 DNA sequence: TGTGCCAGCAGCTTAGCAGACCAGGACACTGAAGCTTTCTTT.

This clone was seen only a few times. The chain has TRBV7-2 and TRBJ2-3; D ambiguous. CDR3 length: 14 residues. The V and J ends lost 3 bases and 5 bases respectively, with 12 bases between them. Germline values: CDR1 SGHTA, CDR2 FQGNSA. CDR3 residues: CASSFDVGQDTQYF. For the CDR3, the DNA is TGTGCCAGCAGCTTTGATGTAGGGCAAGATACGCAGTATTTT.

The chain employs TRBV7-6 and TRBJ1-3; D ambiguous. V lost 5 bases, J lost 0 bases, and 14 bases lay in between. The CDR3 has 16 amino acids. CDR1 SGHVS and CDR2 FNYEAQ come from the germline V gene. CDR3 nucleotide sequence: TGTGCCAGCAGCCCTCAATTGCCAGACTCTGGAAACACCATATATTTT. This translates into CASSPQLPDSGNTIYF.

DNA of the CDR3: TGCGCCAGCAGCCAAGAGGGGGGGGCGTTTGGCTACACCTTC. The encoded protein is CASSQEGGAFGYTF. This rearrangement joins TRBV4-1 to TRBJ1-2, with D possibly TRBD1 on 6 matching bases. Trimming removed 0 bases from V and 7 bases from J, with 12 bases in between. Germline CDR1 and CDR2: MGHRA and YSYEKL. The CDR3 totals 14 residues.

The rearrangement joins TRBV5-4 to TRBJ2-1; 12 bases are shared with TRBD2. V shed 4 bases and J 6 bases; nucleotides not matched to a gene: 17. Germline V gives CDR1 SGHNT, CDR2 YYREEE (reference sequence). The CDR3 sequence is 19 residues long. The CDR3 loop is CASSHPGTSGHRRGNEQFF. CDR3 bases: TGTGCCAGCAGCCACCCCGGGACTAGCGGGCATCGCAGAGGCAATGAGCAGTTCTTC.

The chain employs TRBV2 and TRBJ2-7, with TRBD1 matching over 9 bases. The CDR3 is 14 amino acids. Germline values: CDR1 SNHLY, CDR2 FYNNEI. Trimming at V came to 5 bases and at J to 7 bases, leaving 9 bases not matched to a gene. CDR3 DNA: TGTGCCAGCAGTACAACCGGGACAGGGAGTGAGCAGTACTTC. Translation: CASSTTGTGSEQYF.

In its sample, this clone was seen a few times. The J gene is TRBJ2-3, the V gene TRBV10-1; 9 bases are shared with TRBD1. The germline V gene has CDR1 WNHNN and CDR2 SYGVQD (reference sequence). The V segment lost 11 bases and the J segment 4 bases; nucleotides outside the gene matches: 7. The CDR3 runs to 13 residues. DNA of the CDR3: TGCGCCGGACAGGGGTGGAGCCCAGATACGCAGTATTTT. As protein: CAGQGWSPDTQYF.

The V and J genes are TRBV5-1 and TRBJ2-3; D is ambiguous. With 4 bases removed from V and 3 bases from J, the gap between germline ends came to 3 bases. The CDR3 runs 11 residues. Germline V gene data show CDR1 as SGHRS and CDR2 as YFSETQ. CDR3 sequence (DNA): TGCGCCAGCAGCCGAACAGATACGCAGTATTTT. It encodes CASSRTDTQYF.

This clone was detected once. The V gene is TRBV7-2, the J gene TRBJ2-1, with TRBD2 matching over 12 bases. The CDR3 consists of 16 residues. Germline V gene lookup returns CDR1 SGHTA and CDR2 FQGNSA. V dropped 5 bases and J dropped 10; count of bases not matched to a gene: 12. CDR3 nucleotide sequence: TGTGCCAGCAGCCCGTCTAGCGGGAGGGCCCACGGCGAGCAGTTCTTC. Its translation: CASSPSSGRAHGEQFF.

The chain carries TRBV5-1 and TRBJ1-1, with unresolved D. Between the trimmed V and J ends, which lost 4 bases and 1 base, there was a span of 8 bases. CDR3 size: 13 residues. Per the germline V gene, CDR1 is SGHRS and CDR2 is YFSETQ. The CDR3 bases are TGCGCCAGCAGCACTCGACAGAACACTGAAGCTTTCTTT. The encoded protein is CASSTRQNTEAFF.

The chain links TRBV5-4 to TRBJ2-5; D is perhaps TRBD1 (5 bases). The V and J ends lost 0 bases and 2 bases respectively, with 8 bases between them. CDR1 SGHNT and CDR2 YYREEE come from the germline V gene (reference sequence). The CDR3 length is 14 residues. The CDR3 region is CASSLERQQETQYF. The DNA for the CDR3 is TGTGCCAGCAGCTTGGAGCGACAGCAAGAGACCCAGTACTTC.

This chain uses TRBV30 with TRBJ1-1; D gene ambiguous. Germline CDR1 reads GTSNPN; CDR2 reads SVGIG (reference sequence). The CDR3 contains 12 residues. The V gene lost 1 base and the J gene lost 2 bases, with 5 bases spanning the gap. The CDR3 loop is CAWSGDNTEAFF. The DNA for the CDR3 is TGTGCCTGGAGTGGAGACAACACTGAAGCTTTCTTT.

This clone occurred a few times. This chain connects TRBV28 to TRBJ2-2; TRBD1 is a possible D gene (5 bases). CDR3 size: 14 residues. Germline V gives CDR1 MDHEN, CDR2 SYDVKM. V lost 8 bases and J lost 1, with 11 bases in between. The CDR3 region is CASETDKNTGELFF. CDR3 coding DNA: TGTGCCAGCGAAACGGACAAGAACACCGGGGAGCTGTTTTTT.

The CDR3 here is CASSGTSGTKNIQYF. CDR3 nucleotides: TGTGCCAGCAGCGGGACTAGCGGGACTAAAAACATTCAGTACTTC. This rearrangement joins TRBV9 to TRBJ2-4, with 12 bases aligning to TRBD2. Germline CDR1 SGDLS, CDR2 YYNGEE. The trim removed 3 bases at V and 4 bases at J, leaving 2 bases unmatched. There are 15 residues in the CDR3.

This chain connects TRBV2 to TRBJ2-2, with D perhaps matching TRBD1 (5 bases). This CDR3 is built from 13 residues. Per germline, CDR1 SNHLY and CDR2 FYNNEI. Trimming removed 3 bases from V and 7 bases from J, with 9 bases in between. Written as DNA, the CDR3 is TGTGCCAGCAGTGATAATAGGGGCGGGGAGCTGTTTTTT. As protein: CASSDNRGGELFF.

V is TRBV18 and J is TRBJ1-1; possibly TRBD1 for D (5 bases). CDR3 length: 12 residues. Trimming left V 2 bases short and J 10 bases short, with 11 bases between. Germline CDR1 is KGHSH and CDR2 is LQKENI. In DNA form, the CDR3 reads TGTGCCAGCTCACCAGACGGGGCTGGAGCTTTCTTT. Amino acid sequence: CASSPDGAGAFF.